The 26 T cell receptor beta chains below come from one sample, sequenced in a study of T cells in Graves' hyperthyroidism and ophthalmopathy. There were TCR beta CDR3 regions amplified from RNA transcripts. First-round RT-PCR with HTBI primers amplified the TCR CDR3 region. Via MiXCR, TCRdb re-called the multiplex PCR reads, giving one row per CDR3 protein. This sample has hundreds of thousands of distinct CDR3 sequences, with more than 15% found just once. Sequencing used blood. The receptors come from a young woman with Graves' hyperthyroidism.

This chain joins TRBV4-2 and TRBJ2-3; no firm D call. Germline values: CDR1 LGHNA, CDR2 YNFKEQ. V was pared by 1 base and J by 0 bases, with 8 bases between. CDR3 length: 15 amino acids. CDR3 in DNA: TGTGCCAGCAGCCAAGTCACCGCTAGCACAGATACGCAGTATTTT. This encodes CASSQVTASTDTQYF.

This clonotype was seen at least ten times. CDR3 in amino acids: CASSLPGSRAEQYF. In nucleotides, the CDR3 is TGTGCCAGCAGTTTACCGGGCAGCAGGGCCGAGCAGTACTTC. This chain connects TRBV28 to TRBJ2-7; a weak D match, TRBD1 (5 bases). The germline V gene encodes CDR1 MDHEN and CDR2 SYDVKM. V was pared by 2 bases and J by 6 bases, with 14 bases between. The CDR3 runs to 14 residues.

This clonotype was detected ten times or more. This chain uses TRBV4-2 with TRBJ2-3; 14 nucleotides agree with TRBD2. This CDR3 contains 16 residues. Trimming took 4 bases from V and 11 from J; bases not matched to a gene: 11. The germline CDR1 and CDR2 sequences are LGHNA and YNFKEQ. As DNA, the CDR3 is TGTGCCAGCAGCCCTACGGTGACTAGCGGGGGGGGGGAGCAGTATTTT. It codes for CASSPTVTSGGGEQYF.

CDR3 bases: TGTGCCATCAGTCGGGCCCGGGAGGGCGATGAGCAGTTCTTC. Amino acid sequence: CAISRAREGDEQFF. J is TRBJ2-1 and V is TRBV10-3; 8 bases are a match to TRBD2. Per the germline V gene, CDR1 is ENHRY and CDR2 is SYGVKD. V gave up 5 bases and J gave up 8 bases; unmatched junction bases: 8. This CDR3 region has 14 residues.

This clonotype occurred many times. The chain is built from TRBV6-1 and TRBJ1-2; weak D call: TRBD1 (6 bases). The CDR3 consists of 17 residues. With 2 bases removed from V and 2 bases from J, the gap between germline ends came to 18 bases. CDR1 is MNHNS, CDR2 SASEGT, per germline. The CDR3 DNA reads TGTGCCAGCAGTGAATGGGGGGGGGCCGCCGCAAACTATGGCTACACCTTC. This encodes CASSEWGGAAANYGYTF.

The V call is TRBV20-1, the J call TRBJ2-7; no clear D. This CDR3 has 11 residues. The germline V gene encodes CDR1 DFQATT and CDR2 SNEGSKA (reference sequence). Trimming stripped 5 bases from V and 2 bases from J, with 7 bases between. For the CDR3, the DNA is TGCAGTGCTTTAGCCGCCTACGAGCAGTACTTC. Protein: CSALAAYEQYF.

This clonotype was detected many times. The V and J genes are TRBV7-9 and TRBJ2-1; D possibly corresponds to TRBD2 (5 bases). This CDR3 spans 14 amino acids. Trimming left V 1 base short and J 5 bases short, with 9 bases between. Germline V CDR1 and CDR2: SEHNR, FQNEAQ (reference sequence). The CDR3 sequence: CASSLGLAHNEQFF. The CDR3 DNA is TGTGCCAGCAGCTTAGGGCTAGCACACAATGAGCAGTTCTTC.

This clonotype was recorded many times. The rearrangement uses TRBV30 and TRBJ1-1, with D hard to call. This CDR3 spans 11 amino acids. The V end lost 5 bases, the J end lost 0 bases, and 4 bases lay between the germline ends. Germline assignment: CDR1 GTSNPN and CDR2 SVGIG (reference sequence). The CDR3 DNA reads TGTGCCTGGGAGGTGAACACTGAAGCTTTCTTT. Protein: CAWEVNTEAFF.

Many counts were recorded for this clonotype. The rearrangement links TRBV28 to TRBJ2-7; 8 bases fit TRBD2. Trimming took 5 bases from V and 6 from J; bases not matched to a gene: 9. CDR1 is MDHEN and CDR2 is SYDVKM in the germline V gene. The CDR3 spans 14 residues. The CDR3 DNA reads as TGTGCCAGCAGTCTAACCGGGACTAGGAGCGAGCAGTACTTC. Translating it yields CASSLTGTRSEQYF.

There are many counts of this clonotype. The CDR3 here is CASSVEGRLSGNTIYF. The DNA for the CDR3 is TGTGCCAGCAGCGTAGAGGGGAGACTCTCTGGAAACACCATATATTTT. This chain uses TRBV9 with TRBJ1-3; TRBD1 might be the D (5 bases). This CDR3 is built from 16 residues. Germline CDR1 SGDLS, CDR2 YYNGEE. V was shortened by 0 bases and J by 0 bases, with 10 bases between the two germline ends.

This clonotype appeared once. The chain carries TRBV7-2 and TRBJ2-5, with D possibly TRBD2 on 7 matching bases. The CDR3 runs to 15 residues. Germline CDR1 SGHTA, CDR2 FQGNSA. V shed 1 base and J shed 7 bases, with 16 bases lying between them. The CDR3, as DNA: TGTGCCAGCAGCTTAGGGGGGGGGGCCGGGGGGACCCAGTACTTC. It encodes CASSLGGGAGGTQYF.

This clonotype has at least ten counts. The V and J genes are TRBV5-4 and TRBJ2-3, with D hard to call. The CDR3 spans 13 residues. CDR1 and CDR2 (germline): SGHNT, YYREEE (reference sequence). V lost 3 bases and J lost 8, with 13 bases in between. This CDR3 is CASSSHLGITQYF. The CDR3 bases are TGTGCCAGCAGCTCCCACCTGGGGATTACGCAGTATTTT.

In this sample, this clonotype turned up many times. The CDR3 DNA reads TGTGCCAGCAGCAAACAGGGAGTGCATTCACCCCTCCACTTT. Its translation: CASSKQGVHSPLHF. V usage is TRBV11-2 and J usage is TRBJ1-6; tentative D call: TRBD1 (6 bases). Per germline, CDR1 SGHAT and CDR2 FQNNGV. There are 14 residues in the CDR3. Trimming removed 5 bases from V and 8 bases from J, with 13 bases in between. Together with reference TRBV11-2 and TRBJ1-6, the CDR3 gives the full variable domain: EAGVAQSPRYKIIEKRQSVAFWCNPISGHATLYWYQQILGQGPKLLIQFQNNGVVDDSQLPKDRFSAERLKGVDSTLKIQPAKLEDSAVYLCASSKQGVHSPLHFGNGTRLTVT.

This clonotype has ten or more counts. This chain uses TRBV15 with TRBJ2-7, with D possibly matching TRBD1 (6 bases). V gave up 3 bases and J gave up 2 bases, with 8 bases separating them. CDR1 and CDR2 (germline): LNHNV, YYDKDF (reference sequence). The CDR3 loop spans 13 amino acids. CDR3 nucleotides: TGTGCCACCAGCAGGGGACACCCCTACGAGCAGTACTTC. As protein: CATSRGHPYEQYF.

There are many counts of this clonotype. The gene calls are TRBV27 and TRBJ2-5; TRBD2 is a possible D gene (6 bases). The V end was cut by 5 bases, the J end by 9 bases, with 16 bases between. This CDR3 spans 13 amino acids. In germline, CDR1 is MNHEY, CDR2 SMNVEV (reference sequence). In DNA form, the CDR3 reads TGTGCCAGCAGTCCCGGTCCGGACTACCCCCAGTACTTC. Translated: CASSPGPDYPQYF.

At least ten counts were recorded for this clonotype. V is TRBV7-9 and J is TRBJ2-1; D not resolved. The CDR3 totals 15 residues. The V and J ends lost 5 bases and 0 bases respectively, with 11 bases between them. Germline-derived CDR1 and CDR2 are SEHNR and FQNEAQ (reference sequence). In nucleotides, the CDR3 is TGTGCCAGCAGCGTATCCGTATTCTCCTACAATGAGCAGTTCTTC. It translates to CASSVSVFSYNEQFF.

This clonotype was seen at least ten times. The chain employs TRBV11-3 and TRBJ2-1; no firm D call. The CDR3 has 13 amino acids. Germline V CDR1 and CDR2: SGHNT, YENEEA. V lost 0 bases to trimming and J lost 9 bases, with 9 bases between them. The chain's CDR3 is CASSLDEIAEQFF. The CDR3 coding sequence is TGTGCCAGCAGCTTAGATGAAATTGCTGAGCAGTTCTTC.

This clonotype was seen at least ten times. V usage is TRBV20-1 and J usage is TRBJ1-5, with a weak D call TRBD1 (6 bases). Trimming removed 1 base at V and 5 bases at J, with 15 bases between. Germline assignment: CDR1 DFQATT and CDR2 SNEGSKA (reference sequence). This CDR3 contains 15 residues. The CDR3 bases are TGCAGTGCTAGAGCCGGGGAGGGGGAGGATCAGCCCCAGCATTTT. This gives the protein CSARAGEGEDQPQHF.

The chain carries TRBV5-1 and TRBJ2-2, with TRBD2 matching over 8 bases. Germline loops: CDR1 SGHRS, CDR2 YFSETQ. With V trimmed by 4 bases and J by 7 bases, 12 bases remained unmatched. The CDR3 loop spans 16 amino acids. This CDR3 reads CASSKEVREGLGELFF. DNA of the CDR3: TGCGCCAGCAGCAAGGAGGTCCGGGAGGGCCTCGGGGAGCTGTTTTTT.

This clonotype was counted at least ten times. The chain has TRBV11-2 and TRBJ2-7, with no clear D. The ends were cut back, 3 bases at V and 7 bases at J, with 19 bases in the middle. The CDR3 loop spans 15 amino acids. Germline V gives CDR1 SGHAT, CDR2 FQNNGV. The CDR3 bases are TGTGCCAGCAGCTTTAAAGGACGGACGTCTGAGGAGCAGTACTTC. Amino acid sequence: CASSFKGRTSEEQYF.

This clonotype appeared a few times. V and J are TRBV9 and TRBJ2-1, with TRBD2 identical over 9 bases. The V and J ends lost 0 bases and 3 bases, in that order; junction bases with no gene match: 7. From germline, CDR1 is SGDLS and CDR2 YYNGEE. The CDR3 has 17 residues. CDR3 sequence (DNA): TGTGCCAGCAGCGTAGGCCCTAGCGGGGAACTCTACAATGAGCAGTTCTTC. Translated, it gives CASSVGPSGELYNEQFF.

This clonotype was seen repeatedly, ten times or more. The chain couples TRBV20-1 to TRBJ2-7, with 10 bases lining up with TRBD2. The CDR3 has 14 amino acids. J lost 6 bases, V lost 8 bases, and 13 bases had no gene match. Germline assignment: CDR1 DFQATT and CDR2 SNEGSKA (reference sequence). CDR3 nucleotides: TGCAGTACTACCCGGACTAGCGGCGGGGGCGAGCAGTACTTC. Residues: CSTTRTSGGGEQYF.

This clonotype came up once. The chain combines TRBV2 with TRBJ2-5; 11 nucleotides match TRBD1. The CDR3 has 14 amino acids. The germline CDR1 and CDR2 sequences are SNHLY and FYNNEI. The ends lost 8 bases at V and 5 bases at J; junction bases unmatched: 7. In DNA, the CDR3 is TGTGCCAGCGGGGGGGACAGGGGGGTCGAGACCCAGTACTTC. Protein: CASGGDRGVETQYF.

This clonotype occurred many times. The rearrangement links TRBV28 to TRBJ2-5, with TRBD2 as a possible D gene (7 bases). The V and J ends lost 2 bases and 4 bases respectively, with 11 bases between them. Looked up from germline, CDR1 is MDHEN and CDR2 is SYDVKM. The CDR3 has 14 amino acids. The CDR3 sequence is CASSLRGAVETQYF. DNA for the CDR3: TGTGCCAGCAGTTTACGGGGGGCCGTAGAGACCCAGTACTTC.

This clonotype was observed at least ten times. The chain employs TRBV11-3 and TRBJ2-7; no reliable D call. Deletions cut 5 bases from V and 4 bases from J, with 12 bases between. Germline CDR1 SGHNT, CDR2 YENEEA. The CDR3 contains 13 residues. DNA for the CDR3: TGTGCCAGCAGCCCGCTAGGATTTTACGAGCAGTACTTC. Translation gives CASSPLGFYEQYF.

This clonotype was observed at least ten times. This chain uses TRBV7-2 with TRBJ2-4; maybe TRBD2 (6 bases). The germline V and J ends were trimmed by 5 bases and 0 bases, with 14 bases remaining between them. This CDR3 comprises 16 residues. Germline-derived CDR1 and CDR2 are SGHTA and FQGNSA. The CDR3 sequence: CASSGLAVLAKNIQYF. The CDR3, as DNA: TGTGCCAGCAGCGGCTTAGCGGTCCTAGCCAAAAACATTCAGTACTTC.